This TCR beta chain is from a study of blood T cell repertoires in COVID-19. Study-level background: COVID-19 samples from acute and convalescent phases originated in the United States, Italy and Spain.

The CDR3 runs to 17 residues. Germline CDR1 and CDR2: LGHNA and YNFKEQ. V lost 0 bases and J lost 3, with 14 bases in between. Only in-frame clones appear in the TCRdb table, and some are missing; sequencing was by immunoSEQ multiplex PCR. The sample carries a few hundred thousand clones, about 85% recorded once. Sequencing was performed on peripheral blood. The TCR originated in a woman aged 50 to 60 who had recovered from COVID-19. This rearrangement joins TRBV4-2 to TRBJ1-4; a weak D match, TRBD1 (5 bases). CDR3 coding DNA: TGTGCCAGCAGCCAAGATTGGAGGGGATCGTCTAATGAAAAACTGTTTTTT. Amino acids: CASSQDWRGSSNEKLFF.